Following are 31 T cell receptor beta chains from one sample sequenced in a study of shared clonotypes between healthy human individuals. This table comes from immunoSEQ multiplex PCR, and its TCRdb copy is limited to in-frame clones, with some not included. This sample has about 1,500,000 clones, with approximately 96% found just once. The sequenced material came from naive CD4+ T cells sorted from blood. The subset was: CD45RA+ positively selected. The receptors derive from a man aged 30-40 years in good health.

V is TRBV7-8 and J is TRBJ2-1; 9 nucleotides agree with TRBD1. The J segment lost 4 bases and the V segment lost 5 bases, leaving 3 bases of the junction unmatched. Germline CDR1 reads SGHVS; CDR2 reads FQNEAQ. This CDR3 spans 14 amino acids. The CDR3 DNA reads TGTGCCAGCAGCCGGGACAGGGCTTACAATGAGCAGTTCTTC. Its protein is CASSRDRAYNEQFF.

CDR3 DNA: TGCAGCGCCGTAGCGGCCAGCTCCTACAATGAGCAGTTCTTC. It translates to CSAVAASSYNEQFF. The chain recombines TRBV29-1 with TRBJ2-1; D perhaps matches TRBD2 (6 bases). V dropped 7 bases and J dropped 0 bases, with 13 bases sitting between them. The CDR3 covers 14 residues. CDR1 and CDR2 (germline): SQVTM, ANQGSEA.

V and J are TRBV27 and TRBJ1-5; D remains ambiguous. This CDR3 spans 18 amino acids. Trimming pared 2 bases from V and 2 bases from J, leaving 19 bases between. CDR1 is MNHEY, CDR2 SMNVEV, per germline (reference sequence). CDR3 amino acids: CASSLSRRHVAGNQPQHF. In nucleotides, the CDR3 is TGTGCCAGCAGTTTAAGTCGCCGCCACGTCGCGGGCAATCAGCCCCAGCATTTT.

V and J are TRBV27 and TRBJ2-3; TRBD2 matches 8 bases. The CDR3 sequence is 14 residues long. Germline V gene lookup returns CDR1 MNHEY and CDR2 SMNVEV (reference sequence). Unmatched junction bases numbered 3, after V lost 6 bases and J lost 1 base. CDR3 residues: CASRILAGTDTQYF. CDR3 in DNA: TGTGCCAGCAGGATACTAGCGGGCACAGATACGCAGTATTTT.

Here the CDR3 DNA reads TGTGCCAGCTCACCAAGGGTTGGGAGGGCCGGATACGAGCAGTACTTC. It yields the protein CASSPRVGRAGYEQYF. This chain connects TRBV18 to TRBJ2-7; 7 bases are a match to TRBD2. CDR3 length: 16 amino acids. Per germline, CDR1 KGHSH and CDR2 LQKENI. Germline trimming cut 2 bases from V and 4 bases from J; bases unmatched to any gene: 11.

This chain connects TRBV7-2 to TRBJ2-1, with 9 bases aligning to TRBD2. Trimming removed 1 base from V and 0 bases from J; junction bases left unmatched: 4. CDR1 is SGHTA, CDR2 FQGNSA, per germline. This CDR3 contains 17 residues. The CDR3 nucleotides read TGTGCCAGCAGCTTAGTACTAGCGGGCTTCTCCTACAATGAGCAGTTCTTC. Protein sequence: CASSLVLAGFSYNEQFF.

The V call is TRBV5-1, the J call TRBJ2-5; 8 nucleotides align to TRBD2. The CDR3 has 16 residues. Germline V gene data show CDR1 as SGHRS and CDR2 as YFSETQ. V was pared by 4 bases and J by 5 bases, with 13 bases of the junction left unmatched. CDR3 sequence: CASSLAHDGRDETQYF. CDR3 in DNA: TGCGCCAGCAGCCTGGCGCACGACGGGAGGGATGAGACCCAGTACTTC. The full variable domain, with the rest looked up from reference TRBV5-1 and TRBJ2-5, is KAGVTQTPRYLIKTRGQQVTLSCSPISGHRSVSWYQQTPGQGLQFLFEYFSETQRNKGNFPGRFSGRQFSNSRSEMNVSTLELGDSALYLCASSLAHDGRDETQYFGPGTRLLVL.

The rearrangement joins TRBV5-1 to TRBJ1-2; D not resolved. V gave up 3 bases and J gave up 8 bases, with 20 bases separating them. Germline CDR1 SGHRS, CDR2 YFSETQ. The CDR3 is made up of 15 amino acids. CDR3 sequence: CASSSTDTTRRGYTF. As DNA, the CDR3 is TGCGCCAGCAGCTCTACCGACACTACAAGGAGAGGCTACACCTTC.

This chain links TRBV10-3 with TRBJ2-7, with 12 bases fitting TRBD2. Germline V lookup: CDR1 ENHRY, CDR2 SYGVKD. The trim removed 10 bases at V and 3 bases at J, leaving 4 bases unmatched. This CDR3 has 13 amino acids. The CDR3 sequence is CATGLAGFYEQYF. The CDR3, as DNA: TGTGCCACCGGACTAGCGGGGTTCTACGAGCAGTACTTC.

The chain is built from TRBV5-1 and TRBJ2-7, with 7 nucleotides matching TRBD2. The germline V gene has CDR1 SGHRS and CDR2 YFSETQ. J was trimmed by 2 bases and V by 6 bases; bases with no gene match: 5. This CDR3 is 13 amino acids long. The CDR3, as DNA: TGCGCCAGCAAAACTAGCGTAACCTACGAGCAGTACTTC. Translated: CASKTSVTYEQYF.

This chain uses TRBV7-6 with TRBJ2-1; no clear D. The CDR3 length is 17 residues. Trimming left V 3 bases short and J 0 bases short, with 15 bases between. Per germline, CDR1 SGHVS and CDR2 FNYEAQ. CDR3 nucleotide sequence: TGTGCCAGCAGCTTGGTACCGAAGGCCTTCTCCTACAATGAGCAGTTCTTC. Encoded protein: CASSLVPKAFSYNEQFF.

The chain uses TRBV19 and TRBJ1-1; possible D gene TRBD1, 5 bases. V lost 7 bases and J 1 base, leaving 13 bases between the germline ends. This CDR3 is 14 amino acids long. CDR1 LNHDA and CDR2 SQIVND come from the germline V gene (reference sequence). CDR3 sequence: CASTPRGRNTEAFF. The CDR3 DNA sequence: TGTGCCAGTACCCCTCGGGGGAGGAACACTGAAGCTTTCTTT.

The rearrangement joins TRBV29-1 to TRBJ2-7; TRBD2 matches 10 bases. The CDR3 covers 17 residues. V was clipped by 4 bases and J by 2 bases; unmatched bases: 14. The germline V gene has CDR1 SQVTM and CDR2 ANQGSEA. In nucleotides, the CDR3 is TGCAGCGTTGTAGGCGCTAGCGGGAGTTATTATGCCTACGAGCAGTACTTC. Translation: CSVVGASGSYYAYEQYF.

The J gene is TRBJ2-1, the V gene TRBV27; TRBD2 aligns across 8 bases. Unmatched junction bases numbered 10, after V lost 6 bases and J lost 6 bases. CDR3 length: 15 amino acids. From germline, CDR1 is MNHEY and CDR2 SMNVEV (reference sequence). The CDR3 here is CASSAERGHINEQFF. In DNA, the CDR3 is TGTGCCAGCAGCGCGGAGCGGGGGCATATCAATGAGCAGTTCTTC.

DNA for the CDR3: TGTGCCAGCAGCTTGACTAGCGGGAGCTTGACAGATACGCAGTATTTT. Amino acids: CASSLTSGSLTDTQYF. The rearrangement links TRBV7-9 to TRBJ2-3; 12 bases agree with TRBD2. Germline V gene data show CDR1 as SEHNR and CDR2 as FQNEAQ (reference sequence). V was clipped by 3 bases and J by 3 bases; unmatched bases: 4. This CDR3 contains 16 residues.

V is TRBV4-1 and J is TRBJ1-1, with 10 bases fitting TRBD1. This CDR3 contains 15 residues. The ends lost 1 base at V and 5 bases at J; junction bases unmatched: 4. CDR1 is MGHRA and CDR2 is YSYEKL in the germline V gene. DNA of the CDR3: TGCGCCAGCAGCCAAGGACAGGGGGCAAGGACTGAAGCTTTCTTT. This sequence encodes CASSQGQGARTEAFF.

This chain uses TRBV5-1 with TRBJ2-7; D may be TRBD1 (6 bases). Trimming stripped 6 bases from V and 3 bases from J, with 16 bases between. This CDR3 region has 14 residues. CDR1 is SGHRS and CDR2 is YFSETQ in the germline V gene. Here the CDR3 reads CASKDSSTNYEQYF. In DNA, the CDR3 is TGCGCCAGCAAGGACAGCTCCACAAACTACGAGCAGTACTTC.

The chain recombines TRBV11-3 with TRBJ2-3, with 8 bases identical to TRBD1. Germline lookup yields CDR1 SGHNT and CDR2 YENEEA. The CDR3 consists of 15 residues. V lost 5 bases to trimming and J lost 2 bases; unmatched junction nucleotides: 6. The CDR3: CASSRTGHYTDTQYF. The CDR3 DNA reads as TGTGCCAGCAGCCGGACAGGGCACTACACAGATACGCAGTATTTT.

The V call is TRBV27, the J call TRBJ1-4; 9 nucleotides align to TRBD1. The CDR3 contains 16 residues. From germline, CDR1 is MNHEY and CDR2 SMNVEV (reference sequence). Trimming removed 5 bases from V and 7 bases from J; junction bases left unmatched: 11. The CDR3 DNA follows: TGTGCCAGCAGTGATAGACAGGGGGGTTTAGCTGAAAAACTGTTTTTT. Amino acids: CASSDRQGGLAEKLFF. Based on the CDR3 plus reference TRBV27 and TRBJ1-4, the full variable domain is EAQVTQNPRYLITVTGKKLTVTCSQNMNHEYMSWYRQDPGLGLRQIYYSMNVEVTDKGDVPEGYKVSRKEKRNFPLILESPSPNQTSLYFCASSDRQGGLAEKLFFGSGTQLSVL.

Here the CDR3 reads CASSLDAGRNYGYTF. CDR3 DNA sequence: TGCGCCAGCAGCTTGGATGCAGGGCGAAACTATGGCTACACCTTC. The chain is built from TRBV5-1 and TRBJ1-2; a possible D gene is TRBD1 (5 bases). This CDR3 contains 15 residues. The ends were cut back, 0 bases at V and 2 bases at J, with 11 bases in the middle. From germline, CDR1 is SGHRS and CDR2 YFSETQ.

The chain is built from TRBV5-5 and TRBJ1-1; a weak D match, TRBD1 (5 bases). CDR3 size: 17 residues. Germline V lookup: CDR1 SGHKS, CDR2 YYEKEE (reference sequence). V lost 2 bases, J lost 0 bases, and 17 bases lay in between. The CDR3 nucleotides are TGTGCCAGCAGCTTCCCCCGGGACGGTCCTTTGAACACTGAAGCTTTCTTT. Translation: CASSFPRDGPLNTEAFF.

The chain employs TRBV9 and TRBJ2-1, with TRBD2 matching over 7 bases. The germline CDR1 and CDR2 sequences are SGDLS and YYNGEE. V shed 4 bases and J 7 bases; nucleotides not matched to a gene: 14. CDR3 length equals 16 residues. This chain's CDR3 is CASSSRVGLAANEQFF. The DNA for the CDR3 is TGTGCCAGCAGCTCGAGGGTGGGCCTAGCGGCTAATGAGCAGTTCTTC.

V usage is TRBV18 and J usage is TRBJ1-2; 9 nucleotides align to TRBD1. The junction had 6 bases not matched to a gene; V was cut back by 3 bases and J by 4 bases. Germline loops: CDR1 KGHSH, CDR2 LQKENI. The CDR3 sequence is 15 residues long. This CDR3 reads CASSPGDRVGYGYTF. The CDR3 coding sequence is TGTGCCAGCTCACCTGGGGACAGGGTCGGCTATGGCTACACCTTC.

The rearrangement joins TRBV6-5 to TRBJ2-3, with D perhaps matching TRBD2 (5 bases). The V gene's germline CDR1 is MNHEY and CDR2 SVGAGI. CDR3 length equals 13 residues. V lost 2 bases and J lost 9, with 12 bases in between. CDR3 bases: TGTGCCAGCAGTTACCCGGGGTTGCAGACGCAGTATTTT. Amino acid sequence: CASSYPGLQTQYF.

V gene TRBV28 combines with J gene TRBJ2-7; D ambiguous. From germline, CDR1 is MDHEN and CDR2 SYDVKM. V lost 2 bases, J lost 0 bases, and 11 bases lay in between. This CDR3 is 15 amino acids long. The CDR3 DNA sequence: TGTGCCAGCAGTTTACTCAGCGATAGCTCCTACGAGCAGTACTTC. Translated: CASSLLSDSSYEQYF.

CDR3 sequence reads: CASSLGLAGGPSSYNEQFF. CDR3 coding DNA: TGTGCCAGCAGCCTTGGACTAGCGGGAGGCCCCAGCTCCTACAATGAGCAGTTCTTC. The genes are TRBV9 and TRBJ2-1; 14 bases fit TRBD2. Losses at the gene ends were 4 bases for V and 0 bases for J; bases not matched to a gene: 9. This CDR3 is built from 19 residues. Germline CDR1 reads SGDLS; CDR2 reads YYNGEE.

The chain combines TRBV7-2 with TRBJ2-7; D is unclear. Trimming stripped 1 base from V and 5 bases from J, with 9 bases between. The germline V gene has CDR1 SGHTA and CDR2 FQGNSA. The CDR3 has 13 residues. The CDR3 DNA reads as TGTGCCAGCAGCTTAGGGGCCGTTAACGAGCAGTACTTC. Protein product: CASSLGAVNEQYF.

The chain recombines TRBV28 with TRBJ2-3, with unresolved D. This CDR3 is 16 amino acids long. The germline CDR1 and CDR2 sequences are MDHEN and SYDVKM. Deletions cut 7 bases from V and 6 bases from J, with 23 bases between. The CDR3 spells CASKTESVRLFDTQYF. The CDR3 DNA reads TGTGCCAGCAAAACCGAATCTGTCAGGCTATTCGATACGCAGTATTTT.

The V and J genes are TRBV6-5 and TRBJ2-5, with D hard to call. The CDR3 length is 13 residues. Trimming pared 5 bases from V and 7 bases from J, leaving 14 bases between. The germline V gene encodes CDR1 MNHEY and CDR2 SVGAGI. Written as DNA, the CDR3 is TGTGCCAGCAGTCCCGGGCCCCCAGGGACCCAGTACTTC. It codes for CASSPGPPGTQYF.

The chain recombines TRBV5-6 with TRBJ1-5; D not certain. Germline V gives CDR1 SGHDT, CDR2 YYEEEE. V was clipped by 1 base and J by 1 base, with 12 bases between them. The CDR3 extends over 16 amino acids. CDR3 DNA: TGTGCCAGCAGCTTGAGCTATGGCAGGAGCAATCAGCCCCAGCATTTT. This codes for CASSLSYGRSNQPQHF. Full variable domain (rest looked up from reference TRBV5-6 and TRBJ1-5): DAGVTQSPTHLIKTRGQQVTLRCSPKSGHDTVSWYQQALGQGPQFIFQYYEEEERQRGNFPDRFSGHQFPNYSSELNVNALLLGDSALYLCASSLSYGRSNQPQHFGDGTRLSIL.

The chain couples TRBV27 to TRBJ2-6, with TRBD2 as a possible D gene (5 bases). Germline V lookup: CDR1 MNHEY, CDR2 SMNVEV (reference sequence). Trimming shortened V by 0 bases and J by 4 bases, and 16 bases separated the two germline ends. The CDR3 is 18 amino acids. CDR3 sequence reads: CASSLSVEALVGANVLTF. DNA of the CDR3: TGTGCCAGCAGTTTATCGGTGGAGGCGTTAGTAGGGGCCAACGTCCTGACTTTC.